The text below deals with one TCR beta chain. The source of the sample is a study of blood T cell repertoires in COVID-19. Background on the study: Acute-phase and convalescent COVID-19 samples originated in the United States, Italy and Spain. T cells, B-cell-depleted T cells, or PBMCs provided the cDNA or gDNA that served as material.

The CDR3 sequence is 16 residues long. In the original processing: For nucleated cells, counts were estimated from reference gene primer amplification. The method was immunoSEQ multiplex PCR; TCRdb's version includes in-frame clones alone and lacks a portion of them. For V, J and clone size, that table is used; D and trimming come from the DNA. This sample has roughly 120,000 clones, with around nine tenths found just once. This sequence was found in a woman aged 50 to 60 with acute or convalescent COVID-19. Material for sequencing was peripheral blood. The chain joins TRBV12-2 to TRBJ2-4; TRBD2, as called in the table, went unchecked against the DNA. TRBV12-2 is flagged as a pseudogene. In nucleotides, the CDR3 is TGTGCAAGTCGCTTAGCGAGTCGAACGGGCAAAAACATTCAGTACTTC. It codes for CASRLASRTGKNIQYF.